This TCR beta chain appears in the sequencing data of a study of cytomegalovirus exposure and HLA in healthy donors. CDR3 length: 14 amino acids. Trimming stripped 0 bases from V and 4 bases from J, with 9 bases between. The V gene's germline CDR1 is MNHEY and CDR2 SMNVEV (reference sequence). The PCR ran on 60 Vbeta and 13 Jbeta primers. Measured with immunoSEQ multiplex PCR; TCRdb has only the in-frame clones, and not every one. The sample carries a few hundred thousand clones, 80% to 95% recorded once. The sequencing sample was made of PBMCs. This chain connects TRBV27 to TRBJ1-1; D may be TRBD1 (5 bases). The clonotype comes from a girl aged 2 to 9 in good health and CMV-seronegative. The CDR3 loop is CASSLSVGGTEAFF. The CDR3 DNA follows: TGTGCCAGCAGTTTATCGGTGGGGGGCACTGAAGCTTTCTTT.